Sequencing of this TCR beta chain was carried out in a study of blood T cell repertoires in COVID-19. Study overall: In each case, the material was cDNA or gDNA derived from T cells, B-cell-depleted T cells, or PBMCs.

Original handling: Amplification of reference gene primers was used by the study to estimate nucleated cell counts. Only in-frame clones appear in the TCRdb table, and some are missing; sequencing was by immunoSEQ multiplex PCR. The DNA was the basis for D and trimming; V, J and clone size are from that table. The repertoire holds around 97,000 clones, with 82% as singletons. V gave up 1 base and J gave up 0 bases; unmatched junction bases: 15. Germline lookup yields CDR1 SGHDN and CDR2 FVKESK. The CDR3 loop spans 21 amino acids. The clonotype was recovered from a man between 65 and 85 years old with acute or convalescent COVID-19. Sample: peripheral blood. V gene TRBV14 combines with J gene TRBJ2-6; 7 nucleotides align to TRBD2. The DNA for the CDR3 is TGTGCCAGCAGCCAAGTACTCGTTCGGGAGGTCAGCCTCTCTGGGGCCAACGTCCTGACTTTC. Translating it yields CASSQVLVREVSLSGANVLTF.